Below are 31 T cell receptor beta chains sequenced from a single sample in a study of radiotherapy plus CTLA-4 blockade in lung cancer (dated by TCRdb to 2016 to 2019). Library creation used the immunoSEQ multiplex PCR assay. Entries here come from immuneACCESS through TCRdb and include only in-frame sequences with V and J called. Some clones fail to appear in such tables; in the studies checked, an unresolved V gene covers under half of the shortfall, and the cause of the remainder is unknown. The sample includes 52,000 or so clones, with almost 85% observed a single time. The ten top clones hold 5% to 6.5% of the sample. Sequenced here: peripheral blood, sampled from a patient treated with radiotherapy plus ipilimumab. These receptors originate from a human donor with non-small cell lung cancer whose response to radiotherapy plus ipilimumab could not be evaluated.

About this clone: Other DNA sequences in the same sample also yield this CDR3. The chain carries TRBV7-9 and TRBJ2-5; the D gene is possibly TRBD1 (5 bases). Between the trimmed V and J ends, which lost 3 bases and 2 bases, there was a span of 10 bases. Germline loops: CDR1 SEHNR, CDR2 FQNEAQ (reference sequence). There are 14 residues in the CDR3. Written as DNA, the CDR3 is TGTGCCAGCAGCTTGGGCAGGGCTCAAGAGACCCAGTACTTC. It yields the protein CASSLGRAQETQYF.

This clone has just one count. The gene calls are TRBV7-8 and TRBJ1-5; D remains ambiguous. Germline lookup yields CDR1 SGHVS and CDR2 FQNEAQ. With 4 bases removed from V and 10 bases from J, the gap between germline ends came to 11 bases. This CDR3 is built from 12 residues. CDR3 sequence reads: CASSSPRGPQHF. The CDR3 DNA reads as TGTGCCAGCAGCTCCCCCCGAGGACCCCAGCATTTT.

The V call is TRBV4-3, the J call TRBJ1-2; D unclear. Trimming left V 4 bases short and J 3 bases short, with 12 bases between. This CDR3 is 14 amino acids long. Germline CDR1 and CDR2: LGHNA and YSLEER. CDR3: CASSRSQADYGYTF. CDR3 DNA sequence: TGCGCCAGCAGCCGTAGCCAAGCGGACTATGGCTACACCTTC.

This clone has just a few counts. The gene calls are TRBV5-4 and TRBJ1-1; 8 bases agree with TRBD1. Germline V gives CDR1 SGHNT, CDR2 YYREEE (reference sequence). V was clipped by 4 bases and J by 7 bases; unmatched bases: 9. The CDR3 sequence is 14 residues long. The CDR3 DNA reads TGTGCCAGCAGCGCCGGACAGGGTAGAGGTGAAGCTTTCTTT. Translation gives CASSAGQGRGEAFF.

This chain joins TRBV29-1 and TRBJ2-3; D gene ambiguous. The CDR3 covers 11 residues. CDR1 SQVTM and CDR2 ANQGSEA come from the germline V gene. V gave up 3 bases and J gave up 4 bases, with 5 bases separating them. The CDR3 sequence is CSVDRADTQYF. Written as DNA, the CDR3 is TGCAGCGTTGATCGGGCAGATACGCAGTATTTT.

This chain connects TRBV29-1 to TRBJ1-2; 9 nucleotides match TRBD1. The V gene's germline CDR1 is SQVTM and CDR2 ANQGSEA. This CDR3 comprises 14 residues. J was trimmed by 6 bases and V by 7 bases; bases with no gene match: 12. The CDR3 DNA reads TGCAGCGCTGTGGGCAAACAGGGGGCTGATGGCTACACCTTC. Protein product: CSAVGKQGADGYTF.

This clone was found once. This chain links TRBV21-1 with TRBJ2-7; the D call of TRBD2 is as the table states it, not checked on the DNA. TRBV21-1 constitutes a pseudogene. This CDR3 has 18 amino acids. CDR3: CASSIRTDWSGSGGEQYF. CDR3 bases: TGTGCCAGCAGCATTCGGACTGATTGGAGCGGTTCCGGGGGCGAGCAGTACTTC.

The CDR3 DNA is TGTGCCAGCAGTTACATCTCGGGAGGTGGGACCCAGTACTTC. Translated, it gives CASSYISGGGTQYF. The genes are TRBV6-6 and TRBJ2-5, with 7 bases fitting TRBD2. The V segment lost 2 bases and the J segment 7 bases; nucleotides outside the gene matches: 7. Germline V CDR1 and CDR2: MNHNY, SVGAGI (reference sequence). This CDR3 is 14 amino acids long.

The chain has TRBV19 and TRBJ2-1, with 8 bases matching TRBD2. The CDR3 is 16 amino acids. Germline trimming cut 6 bases from V and 0 bases from J; bases unmatched to any gene: 7. Per germline, CDR1 LNHDA and CDR2 SQIVND (reference sequence). The CDR3 is CASSSPGTSSYNEQFF. The CDR3 coding sequence is TGTGCCAGTAGCAGTCCCGGGACTAGCTCCTACAATGAGCAGTTCTTC.

The V and J genes are TRBV4-3 and TRBJ1-2, with 7 nucleotides matching TRBD1. The junction had 3 bases not matched to a gene; V was cut back by 0 bases and J by 5 bases. There are 14 residues in the CDR3. CDR1 is LGHNA and CDR2 is YSLEER in the germline V gene. CDR3 nucleotide sequence: TGCGCCAGCAGCCAAGAGGGGACAGAGTATGGCTACACCTTC. This codes for CASSQEGTEYGYTF.

This clone was counted a single time. The genes are TRBV4-3 and TRBJ1-2; D is possibly TRBD1 (5 bases). CDR1 is LGHNA and CDR2 is YSLEER in the germline V gene. V dropped 7 bases and J dropped 5 bases, with 17 bases sitting between them. The CDR3 is made up of 14 amino acids. CDR3 residues: CASTSRTSKYGYTF. The CDR3 nucleotides read TGCGCCAGCACCTCAAGGACATCAAAATATGGCTACACCTTC.

The chain joins TRBV7-2 to TRBJ1-1; TRBD1 agrees at 7 bases. This CDR3 comprises 13 residues. The germline gives CDR1 SGHTA, CDR2 FQGNSA. The V and J ends lost 5 bases and 8 bases, in that order; junction bases with no gene match: 8. CDR3 sequence reads: CASSPRQGSEAFF. CDR3 coding DNA: TGTGCCAGCAGCCCGAGACAGGGTTCAGAAGCTTTCTTT.

V is TRBV28 and J is TRBJ2-2; the D gene is possibly TRBD1 (6 bases). Germline-derived CDR1 and CDR2 are MDHEN and SYDVKM. CDR3 length equals 15 residues. V was clipped by 7 bases and J by 1 base, with 13 bases between them. The chain's CDR3 is CASIGGQLNTGELFF. The CDR3, as DNA: TGTGCCAGCATAGGAGGACAGCTGAACACCGGGGAGCTGTTTTTT. Using reference TRBV28 and TRBJ2-2 for the parts outside the CDR3, the full variable domain is DVKVTQSSRYLVKRTGEKVFLECVQDMDHENMFWYRQDPGLGLRLIYFSYDVKMKEKGDIPEGYSVSREKKERFSLILESASTNQTSMYLCASIGGQLNTGELFFGEGSRLTVL.

The rearrangement joins TRBV6-5 to TRBJ2-7; no clear D gene. Deletions cut 6 bases from V and 2 bases from J, with 11 bases between. This CDR3 spans 13 amino acids. Germline lookup yields CDR1 MNHEY and CDR2 SVGAGI. The DNA of the CDR3 is TGTGCCAGCAGCCCCTACAGCACCTACGAGCAGTACTTC. Its translation: CASSPYSTYEQYF.

The chain is built from TRBV6-1 and TRBJ1-4; D is unresolved. Trimming took 8 bases from V and 0 from J, leaving 10 bases between them. The CDR3 loop spans 14 amino acids. CDR1 and CDR2 from the germline V gene are MNHNS and SASEGT. The CDR3 DNA reads as TGTGCCAGCTTGCCGGGTGCAACTAATGAAAAACTGTTTTTT. Translating it yields CASLPGATNEKLFF.

This CDR3 reads CASSYRQVSAYEQYF. The CDR3 DNA reads TGTGCCAGCAGTTACCGGCAGGTATCCGCCTACGAGCAGTACTTC. V is TRBV6-5 and J is TRBJ2-7, with D uncertain. The ends were cut back, 2 bases at V and 2 bases at J, with 13 bases in the middle. Germline lookup yields CDR1 MNHEY and CDR2 SVGAGI. The CDR3 length is 15 residues.

The chain links TRBV10-3 to TRBJ1-2; 10 positions agree with TRBD1. The germline gives CDR1 ENHRY, CDR2 SYGVKD. The ends lost 11 bases at V and 4 bases at J; junction bases unmatched: 7. There are 13 residues in the CDR3. CDR3 DNA sequence: TGTGCCGCCGGGACAGGGGAGGGCTATGGCTACACCTTC. Encoded protein: CAAGTGEGYGYTF.

This chain links TRBV5-4 with TRBJ2-3; 11 nucleotides agree with TRBD1. Germline V gives CDR1 SGHNT, CDR2 YYREEE (reference sequence). This CDR3 contains 14 residues. J gave up 4 bases and V 9 bases, and 7 bases lay outside the gene matches. The CDR3, as DNA: TGTGCCACCCACCGGGACAGGGGGTCAGATACGCAGTATTTT. It is translated as CATHRDRGSDTQYF.

This sequence joins TRBV4-1 and TRBJ2-3, with 9 bases matching TRBD2. V was clipped by 0 bases and J by 7 bases; unmatched bases: 8. This CDR3 has 16 residues. The germline V gene encodes CDR1 MGHRA and CDR2 YSYEKL. CDR3 DNA: TGCGCCAGCAGCCAAGATATGGCTAGCGGGATTAATACGCAGTATTTT. Translating gives CASSQDMASGINTQYF.

This sequence joins TRBV11-3 and TRBJ2-1, with TRBD2 identical over 11 bases. The length of the CDR3 is 16 residues. Trimming removed 4 bases from V and 3 bases from J; junction bases left unmatched: 5. CDR1 and CDR2 from the germline V gene are SGHNT and YENEEA. This chain's CDR3 is CASSSRTSGFYNEQFF. CDR3 sequence (DNA): TGTGCCAGCAGCTCCCGGACTAGCGGGTTCTACAATGAGCAGTTCTTC.

The chain carries TRBV19 and TRBJ1-1; D is possibly TRBD1 (5 bases). Trimming cost V 1 base and J 0 bases, with 12 bases left between them. This CDR3 has 16 residues. In germline, CDR1 is LNHDA, CDR2 SQIVND (reference sequence). CDR3 residues: CASSIGAGIMNTEAFF. The CDR3, as DNA: TGTGCCAGTAGTATAGGGGCAGGGATCATGAACACTGAAGCTTTCTTT.

The gene calls are TRBV5-1 and TRBJ1-2; 9 nucleotides agree with TRBD1. CDR3 length: 15 residues. CDR1 SGHRS and CDR2 YFSETQ come from the germline V gene. V lost 3 bases and J lost 6; bases outside the gene matches: 9. CDR3 sequence (DNA): TGCGCCAGCAGCTGGGCGACAGGGGGGAGAGATGGCTACACCTTC. Residues: CASSWATGGRDGYTF.

The genes are TRBV2 and TRBJ1-4, with D perhaps matching TRBD1 (6 bases). There are 15 residues in the CDR3. The germline gives CDR1 SNHLY, CDR2 FYNNEI. The V gene lost 2 bases and the J gene lost 2 bases, with 9 bases spanning the gap. CDR3 protein: CASSESGGTNEKLFF. The CDR3 coding sequence is TGTGCCAGCAGTGAAAGTGGGGGCACTAATGAAAAACTGTTTTTT.

The count of this clone is one. V gene TRBV27 combines with J gene TRBJ2-7; D is perhaps TRBD1 (6 bases). V lost 2 bases and J 0 bases, leaving 8 bases between the germline ends. Germline V gives CDR1 MNHEY, CDR2 SMNVEV (reference sequence). CDR3 length: 14 amino acids. The DNA of the CDR3 is TGTGCCAGCAGTTTACAGGGGACCTCCTACGAGCAGTACTTC. This encodes CASSLQGTSYEQYF.

The chain recombines TRBV7-2 with TRBJ2-1; possible D gene TRBD2, 5 bases. Trimming cost V 7 bases and J 4 bases, with 14 bases left between them. The CDR3 covers 14 residues. The germline V gene encodes CDR1 SGHTA and CDR2 FQGNSA. DNA of the CDR3: TGTGCCAGCACCAAAACGGGGATTTACAATGAGCAGTTCTTC. Its translation is CASTKTGIYNEQFF.

Remarks on this clone: The conserved phenylalanine or tryptophan is not found at the CDR3 terminus, so this likely reflects a read error. V and J are TRBV13 and TRBJ1-6; D remains unclear. Per the germline V gene, CDR1 is PRHDT and CDR2 is FYEKMQ (reference sequence). The germline V and J ends were trimmed by 4 bases and 4 bases, with 8 bases remaining between them. This CDR3 is 14 amino acids long. CDR3 loop: CASSSGGYNSPLHL. The CDR3 region has the DNA TGTGCCAGCAGCTCGGGCGGGTATAATTCACCCCTCCACCTT.

The chain carries TRBV9 and TRBJ2-1, with 7 bases aligning to TRBD2. Germline loops: CDR1 SGDLS, CDR2 YYNGEE. V shed 2 bases and J 6 bases; nucleotides not matched to a gene: 11. This CDR3 spans 16 amino acids. CDR3 protein: CASSVTGTIAFNEQFF. CDR3 nucleotides: TGTGCCAGCAGCGTGACCGGGACTATCGCCTTCAATGAGCAGTTCTTC.

V usage is TRBV4-3 and J usage is TRBJ2-5, with TRBD2 matching 8 bases. Germline trimming cut 1 base from V and 5 bases from J; bases unmatched to any gene: 9. Germline V gene sequence: CDR1 LGHNA, CDR2 YSLEER. This CDR3 is built from 16 residues. CDR3 sequence: CASSQGSGGPMETQYF. The CDR3 nucleotides read TGCGCCAGCAGCCAAGGGTCGGGAGGGCCGATGGAGACCCAGTACTTC.

The chain has TRBV18 and TRBJ1-1; 8 nucleotides line up with TRBD1. J was trimmed by 0 bases and V by 5 bases; bases with no gene match: 11. CDR1 is KGHSH and CDR2 is LQKENI in the germline V gene. This CDR3 has 17 residues. This CDR3 is CASSTRQGLSMNTEAFF. The CDR3 region has the DNA TGTGCCAGCTCAACCCGACAGGGGTTGAGTATGAACACTGAAGCTTTCTTT.

The chain employs TRBV28 and TRBJ1-4; D remains ambiguous. Trimming removed 2 bases from V and 8 bases from J, with 12 bases in between. The length of the CDR3 is 14 residues. Looked up from germline, CDR1 is MDHEN and CDR2 is SYDVKM. The CDR3: CASSLGQVVEKLFF. CDR3 DNA sequence: TGTGCCAGCAGTTTAGGGCAGGTAGTAGAAAAACTGTTTTTT.

CDR3 sequence reads: CASSSPSTGELSNQPQHF. The CDR3 region has the DNA TGTGCCAGCAGCTCCCCTTCGACAGGGGAGCTTAGCAATCAGCCCCAGCATTTT. This sequence joins TRBV2 and TRBJ1-5; TRBD1 matches 8 bases. The V segment lost 6 bases and the J segment 0 bases; nucleotides outside the gene matches: 13. The CDR3 is made up of 18 amino acids. In germline, CDR1 is SNHLY, CDR2 FYNNEI.